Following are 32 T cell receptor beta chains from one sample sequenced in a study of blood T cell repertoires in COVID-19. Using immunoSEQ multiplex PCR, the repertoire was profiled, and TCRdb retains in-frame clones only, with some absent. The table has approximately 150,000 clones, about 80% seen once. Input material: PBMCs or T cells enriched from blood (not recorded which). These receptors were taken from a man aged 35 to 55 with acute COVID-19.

CDR3 region: CASSLVVAETTDTQYF. The DNA for the CDR3 is TGCGCCAGCAGCTTGGTAGTAGCGGAGACCACAGATACGCAGTATTTT. The V call is TRBV5-1, the J call TRBJ2-3; D may be TRBD2 (6 bases). Trimming left V 0 bases short and J 2 bases short, with 13 bases between. The CDR3 runs to 16 residues. Germline CDR1 is SGHRS and CDR2 is YFSETQ. The full variable domain, in which reference TRBV5-1 and TRBJ2-3 provide the parts outside the CDR3, is KAGVTQTPRYLIKTRGQQVTLSCSPISGHRSVSWYQQTPGQGLQFLFEYFSETQRNKGNFPGRFSGRQFSNSRSEMNVSTLELGDSALYLCASSLVVAETTDTQYFGPGTRLTVL.

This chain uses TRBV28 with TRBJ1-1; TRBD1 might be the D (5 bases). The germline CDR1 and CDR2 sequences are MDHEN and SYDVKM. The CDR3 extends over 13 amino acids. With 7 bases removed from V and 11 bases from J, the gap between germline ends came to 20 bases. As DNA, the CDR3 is TGTGCCAGCACCCTAAATCAGGGAATGGAGGCTTTCTTT. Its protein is CASTLNQGMEAFF.

The CDR3 bases are TGTGCCAGCAGCCCAAAACCCCCGGGGGTGGCCAAAAACATTCAGTACTTC. It yields the protein CASSPKPPGVAKNIQYF. V and J are TRBV7-6 and TRBJ2-4; perhaps TRBD2 as D (6 bases). Trimming left V 5 bases short and J 1 base short, with 18 bases between. The CDR3 is made up of 17 amino acids. Germline V gives CDR1 SGHVS, CDR2 FNYEAQ.

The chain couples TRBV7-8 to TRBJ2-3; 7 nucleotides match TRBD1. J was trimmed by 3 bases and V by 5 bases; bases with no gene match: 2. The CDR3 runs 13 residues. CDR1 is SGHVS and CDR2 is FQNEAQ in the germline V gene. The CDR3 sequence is CASSVGQTDTQYF. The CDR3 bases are TGTGCCAGCAGCGTGGGACAGACAGATACGCAGTATTTT.

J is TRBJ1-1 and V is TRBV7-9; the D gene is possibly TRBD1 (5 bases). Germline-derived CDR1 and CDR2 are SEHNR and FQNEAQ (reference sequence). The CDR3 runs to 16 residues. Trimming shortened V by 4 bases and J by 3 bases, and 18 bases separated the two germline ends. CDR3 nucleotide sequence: TGTGCCAGCAGCTCCCCCAAATTTGGAGGGGACACTGAAGCTTTCTTT. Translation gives CASSSPKFGGDTEAFF.

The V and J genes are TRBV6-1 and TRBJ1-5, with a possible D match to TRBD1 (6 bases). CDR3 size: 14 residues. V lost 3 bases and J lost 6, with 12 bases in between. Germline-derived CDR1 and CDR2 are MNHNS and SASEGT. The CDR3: CASSDPHRVQPQHF. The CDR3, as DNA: TGTGCCAGCAGTGATCCCCACAGGGTTCAGCCCCAGCATTTT.

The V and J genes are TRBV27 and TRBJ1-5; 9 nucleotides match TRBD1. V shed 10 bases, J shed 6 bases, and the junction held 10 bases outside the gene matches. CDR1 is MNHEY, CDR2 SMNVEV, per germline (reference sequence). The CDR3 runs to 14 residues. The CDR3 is CATRTGVESQPQHF. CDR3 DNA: TGTGCCACCAGGACAGGGGTCGAGAGTCAGCCCCAGCATTTT.

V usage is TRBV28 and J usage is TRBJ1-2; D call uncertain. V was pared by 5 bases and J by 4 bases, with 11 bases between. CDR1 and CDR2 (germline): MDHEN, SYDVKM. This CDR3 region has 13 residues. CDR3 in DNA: TGTGCCAGCAGTCCCCCGGAGGTCTATGGCTACACCTTC. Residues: CASSPPEVYGYTF.

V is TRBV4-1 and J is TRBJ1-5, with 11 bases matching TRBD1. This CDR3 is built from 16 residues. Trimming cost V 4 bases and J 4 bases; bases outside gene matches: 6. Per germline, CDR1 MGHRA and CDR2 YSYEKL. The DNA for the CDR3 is TGCGCCAGCAGCCCGGACAGGGGGCGCGAGAATCAGCCCCAGCATTTT. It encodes CASSPDRGRENQPQHF.

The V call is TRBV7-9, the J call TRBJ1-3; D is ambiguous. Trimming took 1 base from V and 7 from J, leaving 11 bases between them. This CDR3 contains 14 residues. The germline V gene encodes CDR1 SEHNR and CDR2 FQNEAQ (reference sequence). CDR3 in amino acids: CASSLGGNRNTIYF. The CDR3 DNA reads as TGTGCCAGCAGCTTAGGAGGCAATAGGAACACCATATATTTT.

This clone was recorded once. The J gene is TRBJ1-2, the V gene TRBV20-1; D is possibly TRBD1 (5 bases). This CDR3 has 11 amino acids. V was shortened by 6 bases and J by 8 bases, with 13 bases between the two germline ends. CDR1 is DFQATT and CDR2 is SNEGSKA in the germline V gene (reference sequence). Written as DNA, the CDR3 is TGCAGTGCCCCCAGGGTGGAGGGCTACACCTTC. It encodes CSAPRVEGYTF.

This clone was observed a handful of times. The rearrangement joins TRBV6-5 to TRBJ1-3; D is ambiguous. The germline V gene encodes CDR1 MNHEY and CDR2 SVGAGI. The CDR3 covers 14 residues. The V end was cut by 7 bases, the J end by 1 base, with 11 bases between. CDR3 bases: TGTGCCAGCAAGGCGACACATTCTGGAAACACCATATATTTT. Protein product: CASKATHSGNTIYF.

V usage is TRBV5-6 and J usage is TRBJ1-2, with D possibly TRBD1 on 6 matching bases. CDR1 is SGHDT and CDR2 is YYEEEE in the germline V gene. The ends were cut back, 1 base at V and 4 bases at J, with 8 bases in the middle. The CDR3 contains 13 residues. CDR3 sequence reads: CASSLTGLYGYTF. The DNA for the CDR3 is TGTGCCAGCAGCTTGACAGGGCTCTATGGCTACACCTTC.

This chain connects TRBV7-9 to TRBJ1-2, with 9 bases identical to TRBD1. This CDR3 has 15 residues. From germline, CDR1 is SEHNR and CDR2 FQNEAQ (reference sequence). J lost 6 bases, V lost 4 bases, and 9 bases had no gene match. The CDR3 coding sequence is TGTGCCAGCAGCTGGGGGACAGGGAAGGGCCATGGCTACACCTTC. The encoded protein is CASSWGTGKGHGYTF.

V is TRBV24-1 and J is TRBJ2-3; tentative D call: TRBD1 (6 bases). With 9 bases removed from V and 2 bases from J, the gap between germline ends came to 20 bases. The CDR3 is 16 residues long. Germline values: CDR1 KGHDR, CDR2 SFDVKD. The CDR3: CATPDSLDSYTDTQYF. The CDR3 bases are TGTGCCACCCCCGACTCCCTGGACAGTTACACAGATACGCAGTATTTT.

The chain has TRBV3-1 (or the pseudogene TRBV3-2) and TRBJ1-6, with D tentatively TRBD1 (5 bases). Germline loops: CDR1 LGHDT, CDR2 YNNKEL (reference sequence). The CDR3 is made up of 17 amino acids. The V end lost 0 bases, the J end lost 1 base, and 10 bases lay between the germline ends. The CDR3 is CASSQDGAGSYNSPLHF. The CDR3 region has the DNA TGTGCCAGCAGCCAAGATGGGGCTGGTTCCTATAATTCACCCCTCCACTTT.

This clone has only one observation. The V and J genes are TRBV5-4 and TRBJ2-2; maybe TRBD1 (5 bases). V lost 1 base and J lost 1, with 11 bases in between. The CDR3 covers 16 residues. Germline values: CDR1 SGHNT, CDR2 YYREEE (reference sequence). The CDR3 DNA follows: TGTGCCAGCAGCTTGAGTGCAGGGTTGAACACCGGGGAGCTGTTTTTT. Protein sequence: CASSLSAGLNTGELFF.

This chain's CDR3 is CASSHGPGLAGGSNTGELFF. In nucleotides, the CDR3 is TGTGCCAGCAGCCATGGACCGGGACTAGCGGGAGGATCGAACACCGGGGAGCTGTTTTTT. The genes are TRBV14 and TRBJ2-2, with 15 bases fitting TRBD2. CDR1 and CDR2 (germline): SGHDN, FVKESK. The CDR3 loop spans 20 amino acids. Trimming took 3 bases from V and 0 from J; bases not matched to a gene: 8.

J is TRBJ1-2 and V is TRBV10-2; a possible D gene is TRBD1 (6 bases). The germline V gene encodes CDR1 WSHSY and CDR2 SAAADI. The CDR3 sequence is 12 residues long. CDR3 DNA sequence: TGCGCGATTGGAGACAGGCACTATGGCTACACCTTC. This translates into CAIGDRHYGYTF.

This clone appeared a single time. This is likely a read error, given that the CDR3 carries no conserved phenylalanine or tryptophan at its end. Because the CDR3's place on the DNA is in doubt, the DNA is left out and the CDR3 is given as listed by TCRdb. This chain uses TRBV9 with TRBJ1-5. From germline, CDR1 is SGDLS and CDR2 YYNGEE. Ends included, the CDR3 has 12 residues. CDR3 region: CASSVEEQPGIG.

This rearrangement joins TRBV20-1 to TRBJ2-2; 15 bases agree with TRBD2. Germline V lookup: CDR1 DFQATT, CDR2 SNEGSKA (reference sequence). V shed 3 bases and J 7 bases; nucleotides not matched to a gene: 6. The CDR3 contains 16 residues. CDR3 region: CSASGLAGGPDGELFF. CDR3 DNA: TGCAGTGCTAGTGGACTAGCGGGAGGGCCGGACGGGGAGCTGTTTTTT.

In DNA, the CDR3 is TGTGCCAGCAGTAGGACAGGGGACGACGAGCAGTACTTC. Its protein product is CASSRTGDDEQYF. The chain uses TRBV25-1 and TRBJ2-7; 9 nucleotides align to TRBD1. Trimming took 5 bases from V and 5 from J; bases not matched to a gene: 4. In germline, CDR1 is MGHDK, CDR2 SYGVNS. This CDR3 is 13 amino acids long.

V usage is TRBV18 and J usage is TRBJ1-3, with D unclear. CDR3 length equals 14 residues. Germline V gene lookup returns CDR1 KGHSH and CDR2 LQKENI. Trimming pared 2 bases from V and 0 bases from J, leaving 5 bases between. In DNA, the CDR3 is TGTGCCAGCTCACCAACAGACTCTGGAAACACCATATATTTT. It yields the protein CASSPTDSGNTIYF.

This chain's CDR3 is CASSPEYGLGTYEQFF. DNA of the CDR3: TGTGCCAGCAGCCCTGAATACGGACTGGGCACGTATGAGCAGTTCTTC. The V call is TRBV7-9, the J call TRBJ2-1; maybe TRBD2 (5 bases). Germline V gene sequence: CDR1 SEHNR, CDR2 FQNEAQ (reference sequence). Trimming took off 5 bases at V and 8 bases at J, with 22 bases between the two ends. This CDR3 has 16 residues.

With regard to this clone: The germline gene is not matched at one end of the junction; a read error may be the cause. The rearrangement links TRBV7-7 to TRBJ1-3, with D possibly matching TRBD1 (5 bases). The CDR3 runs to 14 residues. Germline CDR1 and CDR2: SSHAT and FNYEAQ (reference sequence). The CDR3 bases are TGTGCTAGCAGCCCGGGACTGTCTGGAAACACCATATATTTT. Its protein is CASSPGLSGNTIYF.

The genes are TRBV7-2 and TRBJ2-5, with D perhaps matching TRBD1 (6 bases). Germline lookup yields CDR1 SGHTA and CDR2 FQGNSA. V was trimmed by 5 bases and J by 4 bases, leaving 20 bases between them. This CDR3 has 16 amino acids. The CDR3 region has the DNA TGTGCCAGCAGCCCAGGGGAACAGGGATTCGGAGAGACCCAGTACTTC. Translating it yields CASSPGEQGFGETQYF.

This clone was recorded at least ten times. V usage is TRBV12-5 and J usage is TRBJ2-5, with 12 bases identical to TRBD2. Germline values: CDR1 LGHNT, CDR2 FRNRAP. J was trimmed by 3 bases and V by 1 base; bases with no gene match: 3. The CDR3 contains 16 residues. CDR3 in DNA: TGTGCTAGTGGTTTGGGCCCTAGCGGGGGGGAAGAGACCCAGTACTTC. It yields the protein CASGLGPSGGEETQYF.

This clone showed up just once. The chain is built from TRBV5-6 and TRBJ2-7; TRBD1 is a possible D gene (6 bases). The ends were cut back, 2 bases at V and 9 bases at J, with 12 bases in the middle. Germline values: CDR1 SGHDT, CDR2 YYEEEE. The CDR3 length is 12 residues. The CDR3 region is CASSLGTQGQYF. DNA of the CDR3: TGTGCCAGCAGCTTAGGGACACAGGGGCAGTACTTC.

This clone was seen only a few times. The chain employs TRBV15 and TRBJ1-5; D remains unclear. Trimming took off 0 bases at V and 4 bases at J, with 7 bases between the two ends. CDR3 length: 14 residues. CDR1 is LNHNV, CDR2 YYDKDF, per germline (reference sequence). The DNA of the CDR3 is TGTGCCACCAGCAGAGATCACAGTAATCAGCCCCAGCATTTT. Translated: CATSRDHSNQPQHF.

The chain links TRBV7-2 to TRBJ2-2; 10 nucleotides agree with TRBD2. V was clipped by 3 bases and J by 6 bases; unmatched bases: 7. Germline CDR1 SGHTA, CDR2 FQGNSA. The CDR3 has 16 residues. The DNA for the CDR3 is TGTGCCAGCAGCTTGCCAGCGGGAGGGCCCTCCGGGGAGCTGTTTTTT. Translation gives CASSLPAGGPSGELFF.

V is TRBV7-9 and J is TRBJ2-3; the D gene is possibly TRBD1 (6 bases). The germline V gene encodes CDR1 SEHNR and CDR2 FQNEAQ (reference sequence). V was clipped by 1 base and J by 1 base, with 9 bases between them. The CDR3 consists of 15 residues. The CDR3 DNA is TGTGCCAGCAGCTTAGATCCAGGGGGCACAGATACGCAGTATTTT. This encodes CASSLDPGGTDTQYF.

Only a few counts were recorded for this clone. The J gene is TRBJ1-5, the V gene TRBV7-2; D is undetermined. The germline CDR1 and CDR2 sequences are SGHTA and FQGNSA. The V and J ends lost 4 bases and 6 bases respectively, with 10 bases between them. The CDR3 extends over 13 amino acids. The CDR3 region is CASSSEAGQPQHF. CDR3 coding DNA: TGTGCCAGCAGCTCAGAGGCGGGTCAGCCCCAGCATTTT.